The clone carrying this TCR beta chain was found many times. As yet, its antigen is unknown. The germline gives CDR1 SQVTM, CDR2 ANQGSEA. V lost 7 bases, J lost 4 bases, and 19 bases lay in between. The CDR3 loop spans 14 amino acids. Each molecule of TCR cDNA was tagged with one unique molecular identifier. TCRdb called the 5' RACE reads again in MiXCR, with one record for every CDR3 protein. The sample includes tens of thousands of distinct CDR3 sequences, approximately 12% seen only once; the top ten take roughly 7%. Sample time point: sample taken at primary tumor resection. Material for sequencing was whole RNA from tumor, nontumor lung or frozen PBMC, left unsorted. Donors were roughly 70 untreated early-stage non-small cell lung cancer patients. These data originate in a study of spatial heterogeneity in lung cancer. About the research overall: Fewer alpha-chain than beta-chain sequences were consistently detected. Findings and limits, study-wide: Relative to follow-up, resection was when ubiquitous expanded tumor TCRs appeared more in blood.

The chain couples TRBV29-1 to TRBJ1-1; D unresolved. The sample was PBMCs, taken at surgery. The clonotype originates from a male donor with early-stage non-small cell lung cancer. CDR3 DNA sequence: TGCAGCGCCCTTCCCCATTACCCCGGCACTGAAGCTTTCTTT. Translated: CSALPHYPGTEAFF. The variable domain in full, completed from reference TRBV29-1 and TRBJ1-1, reads SAVISQKPSRDICQRGTSLTIQCQVDSQVTMMFWYRQQPGQSLTLIATANQGSEATYESGFVIDKFPISRPNLTFSTLTVSNMSPEDSSIYLCSALPHYPGTEAFFGQGTRLTVV.